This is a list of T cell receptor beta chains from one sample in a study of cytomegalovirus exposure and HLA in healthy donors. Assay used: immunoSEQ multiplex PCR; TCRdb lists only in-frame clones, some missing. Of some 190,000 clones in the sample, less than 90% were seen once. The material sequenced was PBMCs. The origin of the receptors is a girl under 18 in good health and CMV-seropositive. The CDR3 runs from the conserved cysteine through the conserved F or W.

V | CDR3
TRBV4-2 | CASSEDRYNEQFF
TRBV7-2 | CASSQQTSGSSEQYF
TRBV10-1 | CASSAGETAYNEQFF
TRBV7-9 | CASSLWGASYEQYF
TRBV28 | CASSFLNTGQGRQYF
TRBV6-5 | CASSYSRDSWNEQYF
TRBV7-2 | CASSLGLAEAYEQYF
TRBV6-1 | CASDPQGVTKNIQYF
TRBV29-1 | CSAGQGSSGNTIYF
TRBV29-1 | CSVALGASEAFF
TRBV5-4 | CASSNRDSGGIEQYF
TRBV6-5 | CASSNDRANEKLFF
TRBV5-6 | CASSLRTGHHPEQYF
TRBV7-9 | CAKTDSGTGGTDTQYF
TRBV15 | CATSSFSGSTDTQYF
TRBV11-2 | CASSLDQYEQYF
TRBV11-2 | CASSLGLQQFF
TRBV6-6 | CASTHGGSSYEQYF
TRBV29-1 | CSVAPGVDGYTF
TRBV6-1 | CASSEALAGVETQYF
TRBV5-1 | CASSFLGGSADTQYF
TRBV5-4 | CASSSTSGRANEQFF
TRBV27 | CASSADGYEQYF
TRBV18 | CASSPSGHISGANVLTF
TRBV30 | CAWGEGPESSAFF
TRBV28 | CASITVQGYGNQPQHF
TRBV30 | CAWSATGDSGANVLTF
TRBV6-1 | CASSGFKGGQEAFF
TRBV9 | CASSVAQGAHEQYF
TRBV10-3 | CAISNSRGSGDTQYF
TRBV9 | CASSADGVREQYF
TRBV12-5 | CASGDTGAPEAFF
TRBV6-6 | CASSYPPQEGTTEAFF
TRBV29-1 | CSAENLGAHSYNEQFF
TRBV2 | CASSSSGSTGELFF
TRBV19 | CASSDRGSYEQYF
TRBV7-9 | CASLHGGVGLGGYTF
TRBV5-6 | CASSWDRVHGYTF
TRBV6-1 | CASMKLTDTQYF
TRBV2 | CASSYSESSYNEQFF
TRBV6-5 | CASSSGDVNIQYF
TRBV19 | CASSRTSGTYNEQFF
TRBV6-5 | CASSYSTTGETQYF
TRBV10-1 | CASTRVPGAEAFF
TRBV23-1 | CASGPEGLGQGGNEQFF
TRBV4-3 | CASSQDLGQGLPAFF
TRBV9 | CASSVDYRSPSGANVLTF
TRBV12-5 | CASGFSSDYNEQFF
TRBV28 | CASPPGDRLGLGTEAFF
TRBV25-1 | CASSEPTGWATEAFF
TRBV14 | CASSRTGWTEAFF
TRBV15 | CATSRTRGGDQPQHF
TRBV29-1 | CSVEGQGGSYNEQFF
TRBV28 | CASSSARGFRPQHF
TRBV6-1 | CASGTVMNTEAFF
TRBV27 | CASSLDRGVGTEAFF
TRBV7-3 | CASSQAGRFTDTQYF
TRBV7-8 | CASSLGRGPGGNTIYF
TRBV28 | CASTEDKSYGYTF